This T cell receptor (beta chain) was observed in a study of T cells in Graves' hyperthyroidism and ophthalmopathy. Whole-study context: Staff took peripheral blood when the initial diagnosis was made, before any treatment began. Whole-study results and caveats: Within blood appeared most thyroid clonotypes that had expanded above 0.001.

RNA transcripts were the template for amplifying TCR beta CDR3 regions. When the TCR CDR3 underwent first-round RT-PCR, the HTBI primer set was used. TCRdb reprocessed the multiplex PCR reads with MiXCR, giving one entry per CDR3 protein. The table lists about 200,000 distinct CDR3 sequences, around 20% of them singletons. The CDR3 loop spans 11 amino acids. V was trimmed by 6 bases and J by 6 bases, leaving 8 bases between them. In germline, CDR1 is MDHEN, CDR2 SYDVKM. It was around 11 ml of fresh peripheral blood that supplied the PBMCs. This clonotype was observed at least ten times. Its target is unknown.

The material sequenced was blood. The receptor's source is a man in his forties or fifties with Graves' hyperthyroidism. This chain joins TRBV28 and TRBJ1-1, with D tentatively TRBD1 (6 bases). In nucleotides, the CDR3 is TGTGCCAGCAGCAGGACAGCTGAAGCTTTCTTT. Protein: CASSRTAEAFF. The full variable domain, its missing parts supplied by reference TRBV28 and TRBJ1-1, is DVKVTQSSRYLVKRTGEKVFLECVQDMDHENMFWYRQDPGLGLRLIYFSYDVKMKEKGDIPEGYSVSREKKERFSLILESASTNQTSMYLCASSRTAEAFFGQGTRLTVV.